These T cell receptor beta chains were read from a single sample in a study of cytomegalovirus exposure and HLA in healthy donors. The repertoire was sequenced with immunoSEQ multiplex PCR; TCRdb's copy has only in-frame clones and lacks some. The data contain 150,000 to 200,000 clones, 60% to 85% of them singletons. Sequenced input: PBMCs. Every receptor here comes from a middle-aged woman in good health and CMV-seronegative. Both conserved end residues are trimmed from each CDR3.

v_call cdr3_length cdr3_aa
TRBV2 13 ASSSLGASLEKLF
TRBV19 12 ASRSSARFDEQF
TRBV27 14 ASSYDRVGGVYGYT
TRBV10-3 11 AITAGVSDEQF
TRBV29-1 11 SVEASSTDTQY
TRBV2 12 ASSLGTSGEKLF
TRBV2 13 ASSADRGHAQPQH
TRBV5-1 13 ASSYGLAGLDEQY
TRBV7-2 15 ASSSPGTGGSNQPQH
TRBV6-5 10 ASLLQGTEAF
TRBV28 12 ASSLSGGDYGYT
TRBV29-1 11 SVEFFVANAAF
TRBV6-1 13 ASNPTVRSGNTIY
TRBV7-9 13 ASSYTTTGSYGYT
TRBV6-1 12 ASMTSGYQETQY
TRBV6-5 13 ASSYGGAGQETQY
TRBV15 11 ATSRDTGETQY
TRBV11-2 14 ASSDFRGYFAYEQY
TRBV4-3 11 ASSQAPGYGYT
TRBV29-1 11 SVEVAEGYEQY
TRBV27 14 ASKGVANRDWNEQF
TRBV19 10 ASSADSYGYT
TRBV5-3 14 ARSGRAGGAWEGYT
TRBV9 14 ASSVAQGRFTDTQY
TRBV11-3 11 ASSLGGSYGYT
TRBV25-1 15 ASSFSGTSGRTGELF
TRBV19 15 ASSSGTGVAVHTEAF
TRBV18 9 ASSPGLEAF
TRBV30 11 AAGPGRSEKLF
TRBV2 13 ASSAAGTGGAEQY
TRBV9 13 ASSVELAGVDEQF
TRBV27 14 ATLALLTGYTGELF
TRBV5-1 13 ASSLGQGTYNEQF
TRBV18 13 ASSVFHATNEKLF
TRBV6-6 12 ASSYSGQYYEQY
TRBV19 14 ASSIRGGAYNTEAF
TRBV5-6 10 ASSDRDYGYT
TRBV29-1 12 STSAGHRKTEAF
TRBV5-1 11 ASSLVPEETQY
TRBV2 12 ASSPDRSTDTQY
TRBV6-5 13 ASSYSAVPSYEQY
TRBV2 12 ASSVTGQTYGYT
TRBV11-3 10 ASSLAGDGYT
TRBV27 12 ASSFQVGTDTQY
TRBV7-2 11 ASSSQRGYEQY
TRBV11-3 12 ASSPDLYTGEIH
TRBV12-1 12 ASSFLRGNYGYT
TRBV7-2 15 ASSLEGAGLAGSEQY
TRBV19 13 ASSPNGGANYGYT